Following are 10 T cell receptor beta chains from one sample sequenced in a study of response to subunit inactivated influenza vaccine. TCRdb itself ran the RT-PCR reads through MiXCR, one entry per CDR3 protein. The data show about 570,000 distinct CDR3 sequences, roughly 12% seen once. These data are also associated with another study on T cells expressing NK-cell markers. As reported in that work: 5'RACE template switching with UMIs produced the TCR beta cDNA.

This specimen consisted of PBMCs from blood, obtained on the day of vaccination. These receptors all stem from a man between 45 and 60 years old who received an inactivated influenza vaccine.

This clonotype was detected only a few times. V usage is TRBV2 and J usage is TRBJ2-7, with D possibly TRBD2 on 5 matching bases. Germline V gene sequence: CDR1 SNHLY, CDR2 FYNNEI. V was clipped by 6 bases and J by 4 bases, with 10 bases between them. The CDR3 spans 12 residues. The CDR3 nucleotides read TGTGCCAGCAGATCGGACTTTTACGAGCAGTACTTC. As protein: CASRSDFYEQYF.

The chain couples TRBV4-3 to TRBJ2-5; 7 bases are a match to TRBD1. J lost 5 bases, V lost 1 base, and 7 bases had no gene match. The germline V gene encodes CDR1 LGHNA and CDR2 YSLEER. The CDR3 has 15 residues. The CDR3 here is CASSQVQGKWETQYF. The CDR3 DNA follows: TGCGCCAGCAGCCAAGTACAGGGGAAATGGGAGACCCAGTACTTC.

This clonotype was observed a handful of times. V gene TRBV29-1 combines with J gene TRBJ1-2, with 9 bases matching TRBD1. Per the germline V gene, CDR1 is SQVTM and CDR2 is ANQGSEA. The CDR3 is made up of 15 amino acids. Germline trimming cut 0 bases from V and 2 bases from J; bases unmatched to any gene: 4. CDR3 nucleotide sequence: TGCAGCGTTGAAGATCGGGGACAGGGCAACTATGGCTACACCTTC. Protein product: CSVEDRGQGNYGYTF.

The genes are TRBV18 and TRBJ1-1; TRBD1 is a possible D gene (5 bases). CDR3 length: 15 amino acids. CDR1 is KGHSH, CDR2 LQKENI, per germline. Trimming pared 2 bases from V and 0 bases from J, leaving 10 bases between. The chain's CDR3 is CASSPSQQVNTEAFF. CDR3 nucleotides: TGTGCCAGCTCACCAAGTCAACAGGTGAACACTGAAGCTTTCTTT.

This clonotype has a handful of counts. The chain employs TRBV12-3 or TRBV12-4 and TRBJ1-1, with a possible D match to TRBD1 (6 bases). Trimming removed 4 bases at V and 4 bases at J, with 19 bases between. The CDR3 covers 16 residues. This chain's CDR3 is CASSYPRGGGGTEAFF. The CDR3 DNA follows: TGTGCCAGCAGTTACCCCCGAGGAGGGGGGGGCACTGAAGCTTTCTTT.

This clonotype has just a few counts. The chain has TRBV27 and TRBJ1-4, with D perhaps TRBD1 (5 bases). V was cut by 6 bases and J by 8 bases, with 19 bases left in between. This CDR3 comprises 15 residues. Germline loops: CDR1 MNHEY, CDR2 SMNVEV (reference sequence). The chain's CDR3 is CASSRLQGGGEKLFF. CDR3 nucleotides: TGTGCCAGCAGCCGACTTCAGGGAGGAGGCGAAAAACTGTTTTTT.

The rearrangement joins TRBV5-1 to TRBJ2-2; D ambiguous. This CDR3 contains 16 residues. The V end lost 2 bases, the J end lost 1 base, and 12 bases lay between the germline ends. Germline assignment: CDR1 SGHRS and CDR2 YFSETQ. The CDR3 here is CASSLFIAKNTGELFF. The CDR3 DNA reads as TGCGCCAGCAGCTTATTTATAGCTAAGAACACCGGGGAGCTGTTTTTT.

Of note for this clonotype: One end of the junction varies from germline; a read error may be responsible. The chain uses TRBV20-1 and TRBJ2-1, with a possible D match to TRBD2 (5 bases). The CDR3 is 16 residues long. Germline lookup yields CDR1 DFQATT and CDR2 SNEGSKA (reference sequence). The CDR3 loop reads CCARDLSGSSYNEQFF. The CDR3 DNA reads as TGCTGTGCTAGAGATCTATCGGGGAGCTCCTACAATGAGCAGTTCTTC.

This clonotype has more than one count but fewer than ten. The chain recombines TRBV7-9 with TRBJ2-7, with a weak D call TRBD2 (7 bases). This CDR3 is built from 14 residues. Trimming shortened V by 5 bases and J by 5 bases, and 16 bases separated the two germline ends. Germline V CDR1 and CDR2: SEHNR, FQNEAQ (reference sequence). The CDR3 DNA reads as TGTGCCAGCAGCCGAGGGGGGGTTATTGACGAGCAGTACTTC. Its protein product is CASSRGGVIDEQYF. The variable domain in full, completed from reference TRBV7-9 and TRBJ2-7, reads DTGVSQNPRHKITKRGQNVTFRCDPISEHNRLYWYRQTLGQGPEFLTYFQNEAQLEKSRLLSDRFSAERPKGSFSTLEIQRTEQGDSAMYLCASSRGGVIDEQYFGPGTRLTVT.

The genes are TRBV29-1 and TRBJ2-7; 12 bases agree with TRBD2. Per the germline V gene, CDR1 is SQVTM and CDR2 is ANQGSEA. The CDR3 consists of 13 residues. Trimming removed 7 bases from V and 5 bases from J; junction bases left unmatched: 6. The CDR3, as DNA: TGCAGCGCCCGACTAGCGGGAGTACACGAGCAGTACTTC. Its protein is CSARLAGVHEQYF.